The source of this TCR beta chain is a study of blood T cell repertoires in COVID-19. Whole-study context: Samples representing acute and convalescent COVID-19 were sourced from the United States, Italy and Spain.

In the source study's methods: Counts of nucleated cells, estimated from reference gene primer amplification, were obtained. TCRdb's copy holds only in-frame clones and misses some; the assay was immunoSEQ multiplex PCR. V and J calls and clone size are as listed in that table; D and trimming were resolved from the DNA. The sample has about 130,000 clones, approximately 82% seen once. The clonotype originates from a man aged 60-69 years with acute or convalescent COVID-19. Source material: peripheral blood.

CDR3 loop: CASSLEPRTEVKLFF. The CDR3 bases are TGTGCCAGCAGCTTAGAGCCCCGGACGGAGGTGAAGCTGTTTTTT. V usage is TRBV7-9 and J usage is TRBJ2-2; TRBD2 might be the D (5 bases). Germline loops: CDR1 SEHNR, CDR2 FQNEAQ (reference sequence). CDR3 length equals 15 residues. V lost 1 base and J lost 12, with 18 bases in between.